The 20 T cell receptor beta chains in this list originate from one sample, sequenced in a study of blood T cell repertoires in COVID-19. Profiling relied on immunoSEQ multiplex PCR, and the TCRdb table lists in-frame clones only, not all of them. The sample includes roughly 50,000 clones, roughly 79% of them seen just once. The sequenced sample consisted of peripheral blood. These receptors came from a woman aged 55 to 70 with acute or convalescent COVID-19.

The rearrangement links TRBV10-2 to TRBJ2-1, with a possible D match to TRBD1 (5 bases). V lost 4 bases, J lost 4 bases, and 8 bases lay in between. The CDR3 has 13 amino acids. CDR1 and CDR2 from the germline V gene are WSHSY and SAAADI. The CDR3 sequence: CASSGQSYNEQFF. The CDR3 bases are TGCGCCAGCAGTGGACAGTCGTACAATGAGCAGTTCTTC.

J is TRBJ2-7 and V is TRBV7-8, with D possibly matching TRBD1 (5 bases). The CDR3 spans 13 residues. With 5 bases removed from V and 9 bases from J, the gap between germline ends came to 17 bases. Germline CDR1 reads SGHVS; CDR2 reads FQNEAQ. This CDR3 reads CASSLLQLTGQYF. Written as DNA, the CDR3 is TGTGCCAGCAGCCTACTCCAGTTAACAGGGCAGTACTTC.

In this sample, this clone turned up once. The chain employs TRBV14 and TRBJ2-2, with 9 bases lining up with TRBD1. The CDR3 length is 16 residues. V was pared by 3 bases and J by 4 bases, with 6 bases of the junction left unmatched. The germline CDR1 and CDR2 sequences are SGHDN and FVKESK. The CDR3 loop is CASSQLQGAGTGELFF. DNA of the CDR3: TGTGCCAGCAGCCAGTTACAGGGGGCAGGCACCGGGGAGCTGTTTTTT.

This chain connects TRBV18 to TRBJ1-6; 9 nucleotides match TRBD1. Trimming took 4 bases from V and 5 from J; bases not matched to a gene: 0. Germline V gene sequence: CDR1 KGHSH, CDR2 LQKENI. This CDR3 has 14 residues. The CDR3 DNA reads as TGTGCCAGCTCACGGGACAGGGATAATTCACCCCTCCACTTT. It is translated as CASSRDRDNSPLHF.

The J gene is TRBJ1-1, the V gene TRBV10-3, with 8 bases that match TRBD1. The V gene's germline CDR1 is ENHRY and CDR2 SYGVKD. The CDR3 has 16 amino acids. With 6 bases clipped from V and 4 bases from J, the junction kept 13 bases outside the gene matches. The CDR3 DNA sequence: TGTGCCATCAGCCTCGACAGGGGACTGCCTTCCACTGAAGCTTTCTTT. This codes for CAISLDRGLPSTEAFF.

This rearrangement joins TRBV6-5 to TRBJ2-2; D unresolved. Trimming removed 6 bases at V and 1 base at J, with 3 bases between. Germline V CDR1 and CDR2: MNHEY, SVGAGI. This CDR3 is built from 12 residues. CDR3 nucleotides: TGTGCCAGCAGCCGGAACACCGGGGAGCTGTTTTTT. Amino acid sequence: CASSRNTGELFF.

V usage is TRBV3-1 (or the pseudogene TRBV3-2) and J usage is TRBJ2-2; 7 nucleotides match TRBD2. From germline, CDR1 is LGHDT and CDR2 YNNKEL (reference sequence). CDR3 length: 13 residues. The ends lost 3 bases at V and 7 bases at J; junction bases unmatched: 2. The CDR3 sequence: CASSQGRGGELFF. The CDR3 nucleotides are TGTGCCAGCAGCCAGGGGAGGGGCGGGGAGCTGTTTTTT.

A few counts support this clone. The chain joins TRBV5-4 to TRBJ2-5; TRBD2 agrees at 11 bases. Germline CDR1 and CDR2: SGHNT and YYREEE (reference sequence). V lost 2 bases, J lost 1 base, and 1 base stayed unmatched. The CDR3 spans 15 residues. DNA for the CDR3: TGTGCCAGCAGCTTCCTAGCGGGGGGCCAAGAGACCCAGTACTTC. Protein product: CASSFLAGGQETQYF. Combining the CDR3 with reference TRBV5-4 and TRBJ2-5 gives the whole variable domain ETGVTQSPTHLIKTRGQQVTLRCSSQSGHNTVSWYQQALGQGPQFIFQYYREEENGRGNFPPRFSGLQFPNYSSELNVNALELDDSALYLCASSFLAGGQETQYFGPGTRLLVL.

The rearrangement joins TRBV5-1 to TRBJ2-3; D is unresolved. Per the germline V gene, CDR1 is SGHRS and CDR2 is YFSETQ. CDR3 length: 14 residues. V was trimmed by 0 bases and J by 2 bases, leaving 7 bases between them. CDR3 loop: CASSLGGNTDTQYF. CDR3 in DNA: TGCGCCAGCAGCTTGGGCGGCAACACAGATACGCAGTATTTT.

This clone was seen only once. The chain links TRBV10-1 to TRBJ2-4, with D possibly being TRBD2 (7 bases). CDR1 and CDR2 from the germline V gene are WNHNN and SYGVQD (reference sequence). The CDR3 totals 19 residues. V was pared by 11 bases and J by 1 base, with 30 bases between. The CDR3 nucleotides read TGCGCCGACCCCCCGAGCGGGACATCTTTTGGGGTGGCCAAAAACATTCAGTACTTC. Protein product: CADPPSGTSFGVAKNIQYF.

The rearrangement uses TRBV6-5 and TRBJ2-1; D is perhaps TRBD1 (6 bases). The CDR3 sequence is 12 residues long. Trimming cost V 2 bases and J 11 bases, with 10 bases left between them. CDR1 is MNHEY, CDR2 SVGAGI, per germline. The CDR3 DNA follows: TGTGCCAGCAGTTACCGCAGGGGAAAGCAGTTCTTC. It yields the protein CASSYRRGKQFF.

This clone appeared once. CDR3 sequence: CASSQAGTGGEKLFF. The CDR3 bases are TGTGCCAGCAGCCAAGCCGGGACAGGGGGGGAAAAACTGTTTTTT. The gene calls are TRBV3-1 (or the pseudogene TRBV3-2) and TRBJ1-4; 11 bases map to TRBD1. This CDR3 is 15 amino acids long. The junction had 3 bases not matched to a gene; V was cut back by 1 base and J by 8 bases. Per germline, CDR1 LGHDT and CDR2 YNNKEL (reference sequence).

The rearrangement links TRBV2 to TRBJ1-1, with D possibly being TRBD1 (6 bases). With 6 bases removed from V and 4 bases from J, the gap between germline ends came to 15 bases. The CDR3 is made up of 14 amino acids. Per the germline V gene, CDR1 is SNHLY and CDR2 is FYNNEI. Written as DNA, the CDR3 is TGTGCCAGCAGGATGGGGGGGCAGAGCACTGAAGCTTTCTTT. Its protein is CASRMGGQSTEAFF.

The CDR3 DNA sequence: TGTGCCAGCAACTCGGGGGTTAGGAACACTGAAGCTTTCTTT. Protein: CASNSGVRNTEAFF. This rearrangement joins TRBV7-3 to TRBJ1-1; tentative D call: TRBD1 (5 bases). V gave up 7 bases and J gave up 1 base, with 13 bases separating them. Germline lookup yields CDR1 SGHTA and CDR2 FQGTGA. CDR3 length equals 14 residues.

A few counts support this clone. The sample carries other DNA sequences with the same CDR3. This chain joins TRBV18 and TRBJ1-1; the D gene is possibly TRBD1 (6 bases). V was pared by 3 bases and J by 5 bases, with 10 bases between. The V gene's germline CDR1 is KGHSH and CDR2 LQKENI. The CDR3 length is 13 residues. The CDR3 sequence is CASSPTGSTEAFF. Here the CDR3 DNA reads TGTGCCAGCTCACCCACAGGGTCAACTGAAGCTTTCTTT.

The chain joins TRBV18 to TRBJ1-1, with TRBD1 matching over 8 bases. After removal of 1 base from V and 8 bases from J, the junction contained 3 bases not matched to a gene. Per germline, CDR1 KGHSH and CDR2 LQKENI. The CDR3 is 13 amino acids. Here the CDR3 reads CASSPQAGGEAFF. The CDR3 DNA follows: TGTGCCAGCTCACCACAGGCAGGGGGCGAAGCTTTCTTT.

V is TRBV7-6 and J is TRBJ2-7; 8 positions agree with TRBD1. J was trimmed by 2 bases and V by 5 bases; bases with no gene match: 5. This CDR3 contains 14 residues. Germline V gives CDR1 SGHVS, CDR2 FNYEAQ. CDR3 sequence reads: CASSLRTGTYEQYF. DNA of the CDR3: TGTGCCAGCAGCCTCAGGACAGGGACCTACGAGCAGTACTTC.

The chain carries TRBV7-9 and TRBJ2-7; weak D call: TRBD1 (5 bases). With 7 bases removed from V and 1 base from J, the gap between germline ends came to 14 bases. Germline values: CDR1 SEHNR, CDR2 FQNEAQ (reference sequence). CDR3 size: 14 residues. CDR3 protein: CASTHQGGSYEQYF. The CDR3 DNA reads TGTGCCAGCACCCACCAGGGCGGTTCCTACGAGCAGTACTTC.

This chain connects TRBV27 to TRBJ1-5; no firm D call. Trimming removed 6 bases from V and 1 base from J, with 13 bases in between. The CDR3 covers 15 residues. Germline CDR1 and CDR2: MNHEY and SMNVEV (reference sequence). CDR3 protein: CASSPERASNQPQHF. CDR3 nucleotides: TGTGCCAGCAGCCCAGAGCGGGCAAGCAATCAGCCCCAGCATTTT.

The chain links TRBV14 to TRBJ1-4, with D unresolved. The CDR3 covers 13 residues. Trimming removed 4 bases at V and 8 bases at J, with 11 bases between. Germline V gene sequence: CDR1 SGHDN, CDR2 FVKESK. CDR3 in DNA: TGTGCCAGCAGCCCCGGTGCGAGGGAAAAACTGTTTTTT. Its protein product is CASSPGAREKLFF. The full variable domain, completed using reference TRBV14 and TRBJ1-4, is EAGVTQFPSHSVIEKGQTVTLRCDPISGHDNLYWYRRVMGKEIKFLLHFVKESKQDESGMPNNRFLAERTGGTYSTLKVQPAELEDSGVYFCASSPGAREKLFFGSGTQLSVL.